Each of the 25 T cell receptor beta chains below was sequenced from the same sample in a study of CD8 T cells in ankylosing spondylitis. One entry per CDR3 protein results from TCRdb running MiXCR on the 5' RACE reads. The sample holds 250,000 or so distinct CDR3 sequences, 15% to 20% seen once. Input material: blood, either unsorted or a sorted T cell fraction (not recorded which). These receptor sequences come from a male donor with ankylosing spondylitis or in good health (not recorded which).

This clonotype was seen more than once but under ten times. The V call is TRBV4-1, the J call TRBJ2-7; D remains unclear. Germline loops: CDR1 MGHRA, CDR2 YSYEKL. This CDR3 is 12 amino acids long. The V gene lost 1 base and the J gene lost 6 bases, with 7 bases spanning the gap. The CDR3 DNA reads TGCGCCAGCAGCCAAGCTCGAGGCGAGCAGTACTTC. It translates to CASSQARGEQYF.

This clonotype was detected only a few times. The gene calls are TRBV5-5 and TRBJ2-6; D is undetermined. The V gene lost 0 bases and the J gene lost 4 bases, with 5 bases spanning the gap. Germline-derived CDR1 and CDR2 are SGHKS and YYEKEE (reference sequence). The CDR3 runs to 14 residues. The CDR3 spells CASSLGPGANVLTF. CDR3 coding DNA: TGTGCCAGCAGCTTGGGGCCCGGGGCCAACGTCCTGACTTTC.

A few counts support this clonotype. The chain uses TRBV5-1 and TRBJ2-1, with a tentative D call TRBD1 (5 bases). The germline V and J ends were trimmed by 0 bases and 4 bases, with 20 bases remaining between them. CDR3 length: 18 residues. Germline CDR1 and CDR2: SGHRS and YFSETQ. CDR3 in amino acids: CASSLAGKGSTYYNEQFF. The CDR3 DNA follows: TGCGCCAGCAGCTTGGCCGGTAAGGGGTCGACCTATTACAATGAGCAGTTCTTC.

This chain joins TRBV6-5 and TRBJ2-7, with a weak D call TRBD1 (5 bases). CDR3 size: 15 residues. Germline CDR1 and CDR2: MNHEY and SVGAGI. The V end was cut by 2 bases, the J end by 0 bases, with 11 bases between. The CDR3 bases are TGTGCCAGCAGTTACGCAAGGGGTAACTCCTACGAGCAGTACTTC. This codes for CASSYARGNSYEQYF.

This clonotype has a count of ten or more. The rearrangement links TRBV4-3 to TRBJ2-7, with 7 positions matching TRBD2. CDR3 length: 15 residues. CDR1 and CDR2 (germline): LGHNA, YSLEER. J lost 0 bases, V lost 0 bases, and 2 bases had no gene match. CDR3 region: CASSQDRGDSYEQYF. CDR3 DNA sequence: TGCGCCAGCAGCCAAGACCGGGGGGACTCCTACGAGCAGTACTTC.

V gene TRBV4-1 combines with J gene TRBJ2-1, with 16 bases matching TRBD2. Losses at the gene ends were 0 bases for V and 3 bases for J; bases not matched to a gene: 11. This CDR3 comprises 21 residues. From germline, CDR1 is MGHRA and CDR2 YSYEKL. This CDR3 is CASSQDRAGTSGRAFYNEQFF. CDR3 bases: TGCGCCAGCAGCCAAGATCGGGCTGGGACTAGCGGGAGGGCCTTCTACAATGAGCAGTTCTTC.

There are a few counts of this clonotype. The chain has TRBV20-1 and TRBJ2-5, with 8 bases that match TRBD1. In germline, CDR1 is DFQATT, CDR2 SNEGSKA (reference sequence). The CDR3 totals 15 residues. The trim removed 6 bases at V and 5 bases at J, leaving 14 bases unmatched. The DNA of the CDR3 is TGCAGTGCGCCAGGGGGCGATCCGTCCTGGGAGACCCAGTACTTC. This encodes CSAPGGDPSWETQYF.

This clonotype was seen repeatedly, ten times or more. This chain links TRBV24-1 with TRBJ2-2; D may match TRBD1 or TRBD2 (5 bases each). The V gene's germline CDR1 is KGHDR and CDR2 SFDVKD. Trimming pared 4 bases from V and 4 bases from J, leaving 9 bases between. This CDR3 spans 14 amino acids. The CDR3 DNA reads as TGTGCCACCAGTGACGGGACGATCACCGGGGAGCTGTTTTTT. Its translation is CATSDGTITGELFF.

This clonotype was counted a few times. The CDR3: CASSIGPSAYGYTF. The CDR3 nucleotides are TGTGCCAGCAGCATAGGACCCTCGGCCTATGGCTACACCTTC. V usage is TRBV5-8 and J usage is TRBJ1-2; D not resolved. The CDR3 contains 14 residues. Germline V CDR1 and CDR2: SGHTS, YDEGEE. The V end lost 4 bases, the J end lost 4 bases, and 14 bases lay between the germline ends.

The rearrangement joins TRBV12-3 or TRBV12-4 to TRBJ2-7; 7 nucleotides match TRBD2. The CDR3 is made up of 14 amino acids. Trimming took 7 bases from V and 5 from J; bases not matched to a gene: 11. CDR3 loop: CASTQAGTSDEQYF. The CDR3 DNA is TGTGCCAGCACCCAAGCGGGAACTTCCGACGAGCAGTACTTC.

This chain joins TRBV6-5 and TRBJ2-1; 11 nucleotides line up with TRBD2. The germline V gene has CDR1 MNHEY and CDR2 SVGAGI. This CDR3 region has 16 residues. The V gene end was trimmed by 2 bases and the J gene end by 3 bases; junction bases not matched to a gene: 3. The CDR3 coding sequence is TGTGCCAGCAGTTACGCACTAGCGGGAGACTACAATGAGCAGTTCTTC. This encodes CASSYALAGDYNEQFF.

The chain uses TRBV7-6 and TRBJ2-2, with a tentative D call TRBD1 (6 bases). V dropped 0 bases and J dropped 3 bases, with 17 bases sitting between them. Germline V gives CDR1 SGHVS, CDR2 FNYEAQ. This CDR3 is built from 18 residues. CDR3 sequence (DNA): TGTGCCAGCAGCTTAGCTCAGATCTCTAACAGGGACACCGGGGAGCTGTTTTTT. As protein: CASSLAQISNRDTGELFF.

This chain links TRBV13 with TRBJ1-6, with D hard to call. With 0 bases removed from V and 7 bases from J, the gap between germline ends came to 10 bases. There are 15 residues in the CDR3. CDR1 PRHDT and CDR2 FYEKMQ come from the germline V gene (reference sequence). CDR3 in amino acids: CASSLGHRPNSPLHF. The CDR3 nucleotides are TGTGCCAGCAGCTTAGGACACCGGCCAAATTCACCCCTCCACTTT.

A few counts support this clonotype. This rearrangement joins TRBV12-3 or TRBV12-4 to TRBJ2-2; D gene uncertain. CDR3 length equals 12 residues. V lost 9 bases and J lost 3, with 8 bases in between. DNA for the CDR3: TGTGCCAGTGGGCAGCACACCGGGGAGCTGTTTTTT. Translated, it gives CASGQHTGELFF.

This clonotype was detected a few times. The chain is built from TRBV6-5 and TRBJ2-1, with D perhaps TRBD2 (6 bases). In germline, CDR1 is MNHEY, CDR2 SVGAGI. V dropped 0 bases and J dropped 3 bases, with 6 bases sitting between them. The CDR3 runs to 14 residues. CDR3 DNA: TGTGCCAGCAGTTACTCTAGCGGCTACAATGAGCAGTTCTTC. It is translated as CASSYSSGYNEQFF.

This clonotype was seen more than once but under ten times. The V gene is TRBV27, the J gene TRBJ2-3; D remains unclear. The CDR3 has 13 residues. Germline V gene sequence: CDR1 MNHEY, CDR2 SMNVEV (reference sequence). Trimming shortened V by 4 bases and J by 6 bases, and 11 bases separated the two germline ends. The CDR3 reads CASSYQPPDTQYF. CDR3 nucleotides: TGTGCCAGCAGTTACCAACCGCCCGATACGCAGTATTTT.

The DNA of the CDR3 is TGCGCCAGCAGCCAAGATCCTGGGGGGATCACCGGGGAGCTGTTTTTT. Protein: CASSQDPGGITGELFF. V gene TRBV4-3 combines with J gene TRBJ2-2, with a possible D match to TRBD2 (6 bases). This CDR3 is built from 16 residues. Germline lookup yields CDR1 LGHNA and CDR2 YSLEER. V lost 0 bases and J 4 bases, leaving 12 bases between the germline ends.

This clonotype has a handful of counts. This chain uses TRBV5-5 with TRBJ1-6, with a possible D match to TRBD1 (6 bases). Trimming left V 3 bases short and J 4 bases short, with 14 bases between. CDR1 and CDR2 (germline): SGHKS, YYEKEE (reference sequence). The CDR3 totals 16 residues. The CDR3 DNA is TGTGCCAGCAGCTCAATCCGGGACACATATAATTCACCCCTCCACTTT. Its protein is CASSSIRDTYNSPLHF.

This clonotype has a handful of counts. V gene TRBV4-1 combines with J gene TRBJ2-1; TRBD1 matches at 7 bases. With 4 bases clipped from V and 6 bases from J, the junction kept 9 bases outside the gene matches. Germline loops: CDR1 MGHRA, CDR2 YSYEKL. The CDR3 consists of 15 residues. CDR3 DNA sequence: TGCGCCAGCAGCCTCACAAGATGGGACAGCAATGAGCAGTTCTTC. As protein: CASSLTRWDSNEQFF.

This clonotype was observed a handful of times. This chain joins TRBV9 and TRBJ2-1; D is unresolved. Per germline, CDR1 SGDLS and CDR2 YYNGEE. The CDR3 runs 16 residues. With 3 bases removed from V and 4 bases from J, the gap between germline ends came to 17 bases. CDR3 sequence reads: CASSEPDQWGYNEQFF. In nucleotides, the CDR3 is TGTGCCAGCAGCGAGCCAGACCAATGGGGATACAATGAGCAGTTCTTC.

J is TRBJ2-2 and V is TRBV19; D not resolved. Germline lookup yields CDR1 LNHDA and CDR2 SQIVND (reference sequence). The CDR3 length is 13 residues. V shed 6 bases and J shed 9 bases, with 14 bases lying between them. The CDR3, as DNA: TGTGCCAGTAGCCAACCGTACCCTCGGGAGCTGTTTTTT. Its protein product is CASSQPYPRELFF.

This clonotype was seen only a few times. This chain connects TRBV5-1 to TRBJ2-1; 11 bases are a match to TRBD2. This CDR3 has 16 residues. Germline CDR1 SGHRS, CDR2 YFSETQ. The V and J ends lost 2 bases and 10 bases, in that order; junction bases with no gene match: 11. Here the CDR3 reads CASSLGRGLAAQEQFF. CDR3 bases: TGCGCCAGCAGCTTAGGGAGGGGACTAGCGGCTCAGGAGCAGTTCTTC.

This clonotype is a singleton in its sample. The chain combines TRBV12-3 or TRBV12-4 with TRBJ1-1, with a weak D call TRBD1 (5 bases). This CDR3 is 19 amino acids long. The germline V and J ends were trimmed by 2 bases and 5 bases, with 27 bases remaining between them. The CDR3 reads CASSLLNPERDRPGTEAFF. CDR3 nucleotides: TGTGCCAGCAGTTTATTAAACCCTGAGAGGGACCGACCGGGTACTGAAGCTTTCTTT.

This clonotype was counted only a few times. The chain's CDR3 is CASGPPTSGRVPYNEQFF. CDR3 DNA sequence: TGTGCTAGTGGCCCCCCCACTAGCGGGAGGGTACCTTACAATGAGCAGTTCTTC. The rearrangement joins TRBV12-5 to TRBJ2-1; 13 bases line up with TRBD2. Germline V gives CDR1 LGHNT, CDR2 FRNRAP. With 6 bases clipped from V and 4 bases from J, the junction kept 12 bases outside the gene matches. The length of the CDR3 is 18 residues.

This clonotype has just a few counts. This chain uses TRBV20-1 with TRBJ1-1; no reliable D call. Trimming cost V 1 base and J 6 bases, with 9 bases left between them. In germline, CDR1 is DFQATT, CDR2 SNEGSKA (reference sequence). The CDR3 runs 12 residues. CDR3 sequence reads: CSARGALSEAFF. CDR3 nucleotides: TGCAGTGCTAGAGGGGCGCTGTCTGAAGCTTTCTTT.